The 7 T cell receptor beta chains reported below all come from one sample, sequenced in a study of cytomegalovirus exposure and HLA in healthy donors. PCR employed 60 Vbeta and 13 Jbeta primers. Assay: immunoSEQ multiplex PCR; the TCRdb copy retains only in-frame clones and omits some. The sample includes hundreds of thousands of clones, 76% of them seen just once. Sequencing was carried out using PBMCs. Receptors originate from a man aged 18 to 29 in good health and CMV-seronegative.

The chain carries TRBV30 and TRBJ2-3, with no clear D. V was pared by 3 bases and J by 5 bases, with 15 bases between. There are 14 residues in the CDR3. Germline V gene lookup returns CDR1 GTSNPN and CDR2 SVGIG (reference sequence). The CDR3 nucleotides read TGTGCCTGGAGGTCAGGCCCTTATGGAGATACGCAGTATTTT. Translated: CAWRSGPYGDTQYF.

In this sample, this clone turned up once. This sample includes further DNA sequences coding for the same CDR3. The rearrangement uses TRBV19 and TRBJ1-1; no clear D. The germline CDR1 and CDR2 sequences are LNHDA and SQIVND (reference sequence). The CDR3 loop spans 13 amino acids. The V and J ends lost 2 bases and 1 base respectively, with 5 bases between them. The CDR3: CASSISGNTEAFF. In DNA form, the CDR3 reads TGTGCCAGTAGTATATCAGGGAACACTGAAGCTTTCTTT. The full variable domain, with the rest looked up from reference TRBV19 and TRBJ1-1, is DGGITQSPKYLFRKEGQNVTLSCEQNLNHDAMYWYRQDPGQGLRLIYYSQIVNDFQKGDIAEGYSVSREKKESFPLTVTSAQKNPTAFYLCASSISGNTEAFFGQGTRLTVV.

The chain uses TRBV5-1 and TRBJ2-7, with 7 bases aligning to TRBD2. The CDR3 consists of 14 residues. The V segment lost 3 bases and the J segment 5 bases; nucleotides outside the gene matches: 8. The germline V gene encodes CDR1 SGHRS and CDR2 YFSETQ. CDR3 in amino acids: CASSSGGGGDEQYF. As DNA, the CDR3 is TGCGCCAGCAGCTCGGGGGGTGGGGGTGACGAGCAGTACTTC.

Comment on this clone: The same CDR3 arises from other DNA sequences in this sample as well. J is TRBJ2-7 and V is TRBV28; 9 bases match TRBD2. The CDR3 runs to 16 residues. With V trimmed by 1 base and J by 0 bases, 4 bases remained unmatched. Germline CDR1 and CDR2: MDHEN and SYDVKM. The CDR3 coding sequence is TGTGCCAGCAGTTTATATGAGCGGGAGGACTCCTACGAGCAGTACTTC. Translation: CASSLYEREDSYEQYF.

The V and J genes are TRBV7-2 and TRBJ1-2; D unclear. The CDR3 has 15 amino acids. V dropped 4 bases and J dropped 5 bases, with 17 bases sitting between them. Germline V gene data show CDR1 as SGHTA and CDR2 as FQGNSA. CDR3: CASSSSEAVIYGYTF. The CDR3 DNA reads TGTGCCAGCAGCTCTAGCGAAGCGGTCATTTATGGCTACACCTTC.

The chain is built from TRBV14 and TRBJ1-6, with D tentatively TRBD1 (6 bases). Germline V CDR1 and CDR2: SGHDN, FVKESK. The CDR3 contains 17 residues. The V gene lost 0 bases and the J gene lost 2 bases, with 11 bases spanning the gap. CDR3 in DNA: TGTGCCAGCAGCCAAGATACCAGGGGCACCTATAATTCACCCCTCCACTTT. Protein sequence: CASSQDTRGTYNSPLHF.

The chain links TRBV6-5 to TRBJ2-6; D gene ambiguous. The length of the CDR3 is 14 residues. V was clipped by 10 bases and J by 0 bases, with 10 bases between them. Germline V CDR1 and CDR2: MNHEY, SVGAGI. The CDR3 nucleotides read TGTGCCACCGGGTACCTCTCTGGGGCCAACGTCCTGACTTTC. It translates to CATGYLSGANVLTF.